The 32 T cell receptor beta chains listed next were all sequenced from one sample in a study of blood T cell repertoires in COVID-19. This table comes from immunoSEQ multiplex PCR, and its TCRdb copy is limited to in-frame clones, with some not included. This table has about 190,000 clones, around four fifths appearing once. Sequences were obtained from peripheral blood. The receptors derive from a human donor in a cohort sampled during active COVID-19.

CDR3 protein: CATSKGVETQYF. The CDR3 DNA is TGTGCCACGTCCAAAGGGGTGGAGACCCAGTACTTC. The J gene is TRBJ2-5, the V gene TRBV6-5; TRBD1 might be the D (5 bases). CDR3 length: 12 residues. The germline CDR1 and CDR2 sequences are MNHEY and SVGAGI. The V and J ends lost 10 bases and 5 bases respectively, with 14 bases between them.

V gene TRBV9 combines with J gene TRBJ1-2; D is perhaps TRBD1 (5 bases). The CDR3 consists of 16 residues. The germline CDR1 and CDR2 sequences are SGDLS and YYNGEE. Deletions cut 3 bases from V and 0 bases from J, with 15 bases between. CDR3 in amino acids: CASSAPTGPTNYGYTF. CDR3 nucleotides: TGTGCCAGCAGCGCCCCCACAGGTCCTACTAACTATGGCTACACCTTC.

This chain connects TRBV6-5 to TRBJ1-1; D not certain. V shed 8 bases and J shed 1 base, with 11 bases lying between them. Looked up from germline, CDR1 is MNHEY and CDR2 is SVGAGI. The CDR3 is 13 residues long. CDR3 bases: TGTGCCAGCCAGAGGTCGCGGAACACTGAAGCTTTCTTT. Its protein is CASQRSRNTEAFF.

As for this clone: A junction boundary mismatches the germline segment, possibly from a read error. J is TRBJ2-5 and V is TRBV7-7; TRBD1 agrees at 8 bases. The CDR3 length is 18 residues. Germline CDR1 reads SSHAT; CDR2 reads FNYEAQ (reference sequence). The CDR3 bases are TGTGCTAGCAGCCTAGGACAACACGACAGGGGTTACCAAGAGACCCAGTACTTC. Protein product: CASSLGQHDRGYQETQYF. The whole variable domain, remainder taken from reference TRBV7-7 and TRBJ2-5, is GAGVSQSPRYKVTKRGQDVTLRCDPISSHATLYWYQQALGQGPEFLTYFNYEAQPDKSGLPSDRFSAERPEGSISTLTIQRTEQRDSAMYRCASSLGQHDRGYQETQYFGPGTRLLVL.

The chain joins TRBV4-1 to TRBJ2-2; tentatively, D is TRBD2 (7 bases). The CDR3 totals 18 residues. Trimming left V 2 bases short and J 6 bases short, with 22 bases between. Per the germline V gene, CDR1 is MGHRA and CDR2 is YSYEKL. In DNA form, the CDR3 reads TGCGCCAGCAGCCAACCGCTCTCGGGGAGGGGGGTCCCCGGGGAGCTGTTTTTT. It translates to CASSQPLSGRGVPGELFF.

This chain joins TRBV27 and TRBJ2-1; TRBD1 matches 11 bases. This CDR3 is 16 amino acids long. Per germline, CDR1 MNHEY and CDR2 SMNVEV (reference sequence). Unmatched junction bases numbered 12, after V lost 5 bases and J lost 9 bases. The CDR3 DNA follows: TGTGCCAGCAGTGGCCCCGGACAGGGGGCTGGTAGTGAGCAGTTCTTC. Translated: CASSGPGQGAGSEQFF.

This chain connects TRBV15 to TRBJ2-1; 11 bases fit TRBD2. The CDR3 covers 15 residues. J was trimmed by 5 bases and V by 8 bases; bases with no gene match: 8. Germline V gives CDR1 LNHNV, CDR2 YYDKDF (reference sequence). DNA of the CDR3: TGTGCCACCTCCATCCGACTAGCGGGGAACAATGAGCAGTTCTTC. Translating gives CATSIRLAGNNEQFF.

The chain joins TRBV5-1 to TRBJ2-1; D gene ambiguous. V gave up 2 bases and J gave up 0 bases, with 9 bases separating them. Looked up from germline, CDR1 is SGHRS and CDR2 is YFSETQ. The CDR3 contains 15 residues. CDR3 sequence (DNA): TGCGCCAGCAGCTTCTACGTTGACTCCTACAATGAGCAGTTCTTC. This gives the protein CASSFYVDSYNEQFF.

This sequence joins TRBV5-1 and TRBJ2-2; D gene unclear. Germline V lookup: CDR1 SGHRS, CDR2 YFSETQ. The CDR3 consists of 16 residues. Trimming took 2 bases from V and 2 from J, leaving 13 bases between them. This CDR3 reads CASSFLTDINTGELFF. CDR3 DNA: TGCGCCAGCAGCTTTTTAACAGATATAAACACCGGGGAGCTGTTTTTT.

This rearrangement joins TRBV5-1 to TRBJ2-2; 8 positions match TRBD2. Germline V gives CDR1 SGHRS, CDR2 YFSETQ. The CDR3 length is 17 residues. The V and J ends lost 0 bases and 3 bases, in that order; junction bases with no gene match: 7. CDR3 bases: TGCGCCAGCAGCTTGGCCGCGTTAGCGGGGCACACCGGGGAGCTGTTTTTT. Its protein is CASSLAALAGHTGELFF.

The chain links TRBV28 to TRBJ1-1; D unresolved. This CDR3 is built from 13 residues. Germline V gene lookup returns CDR1 MDHEN and CDR2 SYDVKM. V lost 7 bases, J lost 9 bases, and 18 bases lay in between. CDR3 loop: CASTNPGRQKAFF. Written as DNA, the CDR3 is TGTGCCAGCACTAATCCCGGGAGGCAGAAAGCTTTCTTT.

This clone was picked up one time. The chain combines TRBV18 with TRBJ2-5, with TRBD1 matching over 7 bases. The germline V gene encodes CDR1 KGHSH and CDR2 LQKENI. V was pared by 2 bases and J by 5 bases, with 5 bases of the junction left unmatched. The CDR3 is made up of 14 amino acids. The CDR3 region is CASSPVDRTETQYF. The DNA for the CDR3 is TGTGCCAGCTCACCAGTGGACAGGACGGAGACCCAGTACTTC.

This chain joins TRBV5-6 and TRBJ1-2; D is possibly TRBD1 (5 bases). The germline V gene has CDR1 SGHDT and CDR2 YYEEEE. V lost 4 bases, J lost 4 bases, and 14 bases lay in between. The CDR3 length is 14 residues. CDR3 protein: CASSLAPGGYGYTF. The CDR3 DNA reads as TGTGCCAGCAGCCTGGCCCCGGGGGGCTATGGCTACACCTTC.

The V call is TRBV9, the J call TRBJ2-3; 7 bases agree with TRBD2. The trim removed 4 bases at V and 2 bases at J, leaving 13 bases unmatched. In germline, CDR1 is SGDLS, CDR2 YYNGEE. This CDR3 contains 17 residues. The CDR3 is CASSTRPLREPTDTQYF. The CDR3 DNA sequence: TGTGCCAGCAGCACCCGACCCTTGCGGGAGCCCACAGATACGCAGTATTTT. Using reference TRBV9 and TRBJ2-3 for the parts outside the CDR3, the full variable domain is DSGVTQTPKHLITATGQRVTLRCSPRSGDLSVYWYQQSLDQGLQFLIQYYNGEERAKGNILERFSAQQFPDLHSELNLSSLELGDSALYFCASSTRPLREPTDTQYFGPGTRLTVL.

V usage is TRBV2 and J usage is TRBJ2-3; TRBD1 agrees at 11 bases. Per the germline V gene, CDR1 is SNHLY and CDR2 is FYNNEI. The CDR3 is made up of 15 amino acids. The J segment lost 1 base and the V segment lost 4 bases, leaving 1 base of the junction unmatched. CDR3 residues: CASSVGQGGTDTQYF. The CDR3 region has the DNA TGTGCCAGCAGTGTGGGACAGGGGGGCACAGATACGCAGTATTTT. The complete variable domain, with remaining parts taken from reference TRBV2 and TRBJ2-3, reads EPEVTQTPSHQVTQMGQEVILRCVPISNHLYFYWYRQILGQKVEFLVSFYNNEISEKSEIFDDQFSVERPDGSNFTLKIRSTKLEDSAMYFCASSVGQGGTDTQYFGPGTRLTVL.

The CDR3 sequence is CASSFRGDYGYTF. As DNA, the CDR3 is TGTGCCAGCAGCTTTCGGGGAGACTATGGCTACACCTTC. The chain links TRBV7-9 to TRBJ1-2; D is undetermined. The germline V gene encodes CDR1 SEHNR and CDR2 FQNEAQ (reference sequence). The CDR3 is made up of 13 amino acids. Trimming stripped 3 bases from V and 3 bases from J, with 8 bases between.

The chain uses TRBV30 and TRBJ1-5, with a tentative D call TRBD1 (6 bases). Germline assignment: CDR1 GTSNPN and CDR2 SVGIG (reference sequence). The CDR3 loop spans 15 amino acids. Trimming took 5 bases from V and 3 from J, leaving 17 bases between them. CDR3 DNA: TGTGCCTGGGGGCTCGGGGGGGGCCCCAATCAGCCCCAGCATTTT. It yields the protein CAWGLGGGPNQPQHF. The entire variable domain, with the rest obtained from reference TRBV30 and TRBJ1-5, is as follows: SQTIHQWPATLVQPVGSPLSLECTVEGTSNPNLYWYRQAAGRGLQLLFYSVGIGQISSEVPQNLSASRPQDRQFILSSKKLLLSDSGFYLCAWGLGGGPNQPQHFGDGTRLSIL.

The V call is TRBV5-8, the J call TRBJ2-1; D is perhaps TRBD1 (5 bases). The V end lost 4 bases, the J end lost 10 bases, and 15 bases lay between the germline ends. The CDR3 sequence is 13 residues long. The germline CDR1 and CDR2 sequences are SGHTS and YDEGEE. In DNA form, the CDR3 reads TGTGCCAGCAGCCCAAGCGACAGAGAAGAGCAGTTCTTC. Its protein product is CASSPSDREEQFF.

The chain combines TRBV5-4 with TRBJ1-1; 7 bases line up with TRBD1. With 4 bases clipped from V and 4 bases from J, the junction kept 10 bases outside the gene matches. Germline V gene sequence: CDR1 SGHNT, CDR2 YYREEE (reference sequence). The CDR3 totals 15 residues. CDR3 in DNA: TGTGCCAGCAGCCTCGGCGGGACAGAGTCCACTGAAGCTTTCTTT. This codes for CASSLGGTESTEAFF.

The chain joins TRBV10-3 to TRBJ2-1; TRBD1 matches at 8 bases. This CDR3 region has 22 residues. CDR1 and CDR2 from the germline V gene are ENHRY and SYGVKD. V was pared by 0 bases and J by 0 bases, with 19 bases of the junction left unmatched. The CDR3 DNA reads TGTGCCATCAGTGAGTCGAGAGGACAGGGTCGCTGGCGGACGAGCTCCTACAATGAGCAGTTCTTC. It translates to CAISESRGQGRWRTSSYNEQFF.

This clone has only a few counts. This chain joins TRBV19 and TRBJ2-2; a weak D match, TRBD2 (6 bases). The germline V gene has CDR1 LNHDA and CDR2 SQIVND (reference sequence). The CDR3 is 14 amino acids. V lost 8 bases to trimming and J lost 6 bases, with 16 bases between them. The CDR3 nucleotides are TGTGCCAGTTCTAGCGTACCGAGAGCCGGGGAGCTGTTTTTT. Protein sequence: CASSSVPRAGELFF.

This chain uses TRBV9 with TRBJ1-1; no firm D call. This CDR3 is built from 13 residues. With 3 bases removed from V and 5 bases from J, the gap between germline ends came to 11 bases. Germline V CDR1 and CDR2: SGDLS, YYNGEE. CDR3 residues: CASSGPLETEAFF. CDR3 nucleotides: TGTGCCAGCAGCGGGCCACTAGAGACTGAAGCTTTCTTT.

The chain is built from TRBV2 and TRBJ2-7; a weak D match, TRBD2 (6 bases). V gave up 7 bases and J gave up 0 bases, with 13 bases separating them. CDR3 length equals 14 residues. Germline V gives CDR1 SNHLY, CDR2 FYNNEI. CDR3 in amino acids: CASKREQGSYEQYF. CDR3 DNA: TGTGCCAGCAAACGGGAGCAGGGCTCCTACGAGCAGTACTTC. The full variable domain, with the rest looked up from reference TRBV2 and TRBJ2-7, is EPEVTQTPSHQVTQMGQEVILRCVPISNHLYFYWYRQILGQKVEFLVSFYNNEISEKSEIFDDQFSVERPDGSNFTLKIRSTKLEDSAMYFCASKREQGSYEQYFGPGTRLTVT.

This chain uses TRBV5-1 with TRBJ2-2, with 9 bases aligning to TRBD1. After removal of 0 bases from V and 4 bases from J, the junction contained 4 bases not matched to a gene. This CDR3 is built from 16 residues. CDR1 is SGHRS and CDR2 is YFSETQ in the germline V gene. The chain's CDR3 is CASSLGTGGSTGELFF. The CDR3 region has the DNA TGCGCCAGCAGCTTGGGTACAGGGGGCAGCACCGGGGAGCTGTTTTTT.

The chain links TRBV7-2 to TRBJ2-1, with 10 positions matching TRBD1. The V gene's germline CDR1 is SGHTA and CDR2 FQGNSA. The J segment lost 8 bases and the V segment lost 1 base, leaving 5 bases of the junction unmatched. CDR3 size: 15 residues. The CDR3 here is CASSLGTGGLDEQFF. Written as DNA, the CDR3 is TGTGCCAGCAGCTTAGGGACAGGGGGTTTGGATGAGCAGTTCTTC.

The rearrangement uses TRBV6-5 and TRBJ2-3; 7 nucleotides align to TRBD2. V lost 6 bases, J lost 6 bases, and 12 bases stayed unmatched. The CDR3 contains 15 residues. Germline CDR1 and CDR2: MNHEY and SVGAGI. CDR3 nucleotides: TGTGCCAGCAGATTACAGAGGGACTATACTGATACGCAGTATTTT. Its protein is CASRLQRDYTDTQYF.

The V gene is TRBV19, the J gene TRBJ1-4, with 9 bases matching TRBD1. The J segment lost 8 bases and the V segment lost 4 bases, leaving 11 bases of the junction unmatched. CDR1 is LNHDA, CDR2 SQIVND, per germline (reference sequence). This CDR3 spans 16 amino acids. Here the CDR3 reads CASSNVRGTGYEKLFF. CDR3 DNA sequence: TGTGCCAGTAGTAACGTTCGGGGGACAGGGTACGAAAAACTGTTTTTT.

The chain carries TRBV19 and TRBJ2-3, with 8 bases that match TRBD1. V was pared by 6 bases and J by 2 bases, with 10 bases of the junction left unmatched. This CDR3 is built from 16 residues. Germline V CDR1 and CDR2: LNHDA, SQIVND (reference sequence). The CDR3 DNA follows: TGTGCCAGTAGCCGTGGACAGGGAGGATTCACAGATACGCAGTATTTT. Translating gives CASSRGQGGFTDTQYF.

V gene TRBV10-1 combines with J gene TRBJ1-5; D gene ambiguous. Per the germline V gene, CDR1 is WNHNN and CDR2 is SYGVQD (reference sequence). V shed 2 bases and J shed 5 bases, with 7 bases lying between them. This CDR3 has 13 amino acids. This chain's CDR3 is CASSEAGDQPQHF. The CDR3 region has the DNA TGCGCCAGCAGTGAGGCCGGGGATCAGCCCCAGCATTTT.

This clone was found once. The V gene is TRBV7-2, the J gene TRBJ1-1, with D unresolved. The CDR3 is 15 residues long. The V gene's germline CDR1 is SGHTA and CDR2 FQGNSA. V shed 5 bases and J shed 5 bases, with 18 bases lying between them. CDR3 coding DNA: TGTGCCAGCAGCCCCGACCATCAACGGGAGACTGAAGCTTTCTTT. It specifies CASSPDHQRETEAFF.

V usage is TRBV18 and J usage is TRBJ1-1, with unresolved D. Trimming cost V 0 bases and J 5 bases, with 19 bases left between them. The CDR3 runs to 17 residues. Germline lookup yields CDR1 KGHSH and CDR2 LQKENI. The DNA for the CDR3 is TGTGCCAGCTCACCACCGAGCTCAGGTGCTTCCAATACTGAAGCTTTCTTT. This sequence encodes CASSPPSSGASNTEAFF.

The chain recombines TRBV21-1 with TRBJ2-7; the table's TRBD1 call for D was not verified on the DNA. TRBV21-1 is a pseudogene. The CDR3 covers 15 residues. The CDR3 sequence: CASNPGQGAYYEQYV. The CDR3 nucleotides read TGTGCCAGCAACCCGGGACAGGGCGCTTACTACGAGCAGTACGTC.